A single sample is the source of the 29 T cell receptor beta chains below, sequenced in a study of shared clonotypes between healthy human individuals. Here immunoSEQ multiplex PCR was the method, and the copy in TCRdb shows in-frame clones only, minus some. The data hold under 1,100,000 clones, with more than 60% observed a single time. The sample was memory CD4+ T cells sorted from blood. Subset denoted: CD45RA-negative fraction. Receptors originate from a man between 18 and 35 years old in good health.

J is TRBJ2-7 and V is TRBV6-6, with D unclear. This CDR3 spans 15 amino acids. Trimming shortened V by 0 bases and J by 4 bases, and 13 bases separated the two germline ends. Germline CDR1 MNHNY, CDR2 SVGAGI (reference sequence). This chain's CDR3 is CASSYSAGSGYEQYF. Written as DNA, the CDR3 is TGTGCCAGCAGTTACTCTGCAGGTTCGGGTTACGAGCAGTACTTC.

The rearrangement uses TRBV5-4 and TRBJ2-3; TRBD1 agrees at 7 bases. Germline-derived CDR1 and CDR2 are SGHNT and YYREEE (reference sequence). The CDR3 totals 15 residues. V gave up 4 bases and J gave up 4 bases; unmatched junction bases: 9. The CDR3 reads CASSEKQDRSDTQYF. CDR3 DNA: TGTGCCAGCAGCGAGAAGCAGGACAGGTCAGATACGCAGTATTTT.

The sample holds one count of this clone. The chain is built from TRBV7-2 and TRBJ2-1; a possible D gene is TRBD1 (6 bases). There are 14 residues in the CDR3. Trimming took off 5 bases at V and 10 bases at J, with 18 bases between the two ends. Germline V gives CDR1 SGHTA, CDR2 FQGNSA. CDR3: CASSESQGFREQFF. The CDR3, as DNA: TGTGCCAGCAGCGAGTCACAGGGTTTCCGGGAGCAGTTCTTC.

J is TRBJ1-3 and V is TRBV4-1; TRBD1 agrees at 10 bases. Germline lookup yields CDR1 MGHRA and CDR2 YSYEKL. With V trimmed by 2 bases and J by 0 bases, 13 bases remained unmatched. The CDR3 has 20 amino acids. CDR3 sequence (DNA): TGCGCCAGCAGCCAAAGATTACCGGGACAGGGGCTCAACTCTGGAAACACCATATATTTT. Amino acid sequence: CASSQRLPGQGLNSGNTIYF.

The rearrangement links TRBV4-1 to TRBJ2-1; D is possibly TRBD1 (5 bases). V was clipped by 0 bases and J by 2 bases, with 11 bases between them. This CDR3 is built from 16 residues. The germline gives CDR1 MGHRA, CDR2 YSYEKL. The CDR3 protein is CASSQDETATYNEQFF. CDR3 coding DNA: TGCGCCAGCAGCCAAGATGAGACAGCAACCTACAATGAGCAGTTCTTC.

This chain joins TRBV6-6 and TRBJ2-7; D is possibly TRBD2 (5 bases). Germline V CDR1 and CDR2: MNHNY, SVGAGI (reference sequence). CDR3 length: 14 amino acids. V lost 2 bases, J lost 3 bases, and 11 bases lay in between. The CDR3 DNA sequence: TGTGCCAGCAGTTACGTACCTACTAGCTACGAGCAGTACTTC. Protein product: CASSYVPTSYEQYF.

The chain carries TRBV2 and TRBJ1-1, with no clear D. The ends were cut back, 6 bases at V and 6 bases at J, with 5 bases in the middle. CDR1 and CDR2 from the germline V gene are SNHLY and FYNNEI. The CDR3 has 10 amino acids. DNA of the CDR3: TGTGCCAGCAGAGGTGCTGAAGCTTTCTTT. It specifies CASRGAEAFF.

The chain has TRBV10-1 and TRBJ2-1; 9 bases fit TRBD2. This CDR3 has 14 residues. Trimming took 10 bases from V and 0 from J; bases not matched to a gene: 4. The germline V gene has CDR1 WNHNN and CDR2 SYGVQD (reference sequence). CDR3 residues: CATSSGASYNEQFF. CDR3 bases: TGCGCCACCTCTAGCGGGGCCTCCTACAATGAGCAGTTCTTC.

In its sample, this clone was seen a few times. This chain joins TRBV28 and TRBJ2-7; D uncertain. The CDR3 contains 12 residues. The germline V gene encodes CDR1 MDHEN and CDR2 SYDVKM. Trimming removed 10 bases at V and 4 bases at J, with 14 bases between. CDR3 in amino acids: CATLGTGYEQYF. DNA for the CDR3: TGTGCCACCCTGGGTACGGGTTACGAGCAGTACTTC. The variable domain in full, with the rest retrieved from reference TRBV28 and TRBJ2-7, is DVKVTQSSRYLVKRTGEKVFLECVQDMDHENMFWYRQDPGLGLRLIYFSYDVKMKEKGDIPEGYSVSREKKERFSLILESASTNQTSMYLCATLGTGYEQYFGPGTRLTVT.

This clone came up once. The CDR3 sequence: CASSVGGRSPLHF. DNA for the CDR3: TGTGCCAGCAGCGTAGGGGGCCGATCACCCCTCCACTTT. V and J are TRBV9 and TRBJ1-6, with D possibly TRBD1 on 5 matching bases. Trimming took off 0 bases at V and 10 bases at J, with 8 bases between the two ends. This CDR3 contains 13 residues. Germline CDR1 is SGDLS and CDR2 is YYNGEE.

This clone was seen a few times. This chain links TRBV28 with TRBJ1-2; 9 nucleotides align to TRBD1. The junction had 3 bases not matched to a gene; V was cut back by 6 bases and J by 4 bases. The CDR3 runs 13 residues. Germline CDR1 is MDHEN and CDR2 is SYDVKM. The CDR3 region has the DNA TGTGCCAGCAGGAAGGGACAGGGCTATGGCTACACCTTC. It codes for CASRKGQGYGYTF.

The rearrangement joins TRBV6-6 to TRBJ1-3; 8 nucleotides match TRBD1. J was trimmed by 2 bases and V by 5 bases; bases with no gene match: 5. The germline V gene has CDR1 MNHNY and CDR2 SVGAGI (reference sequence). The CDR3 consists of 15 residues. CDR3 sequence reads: CASSSRGQAGNTIYF. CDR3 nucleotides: TGTGCCAGCAGTAGCAGGGGACAGGCTGGAAACACCATATATTTT.

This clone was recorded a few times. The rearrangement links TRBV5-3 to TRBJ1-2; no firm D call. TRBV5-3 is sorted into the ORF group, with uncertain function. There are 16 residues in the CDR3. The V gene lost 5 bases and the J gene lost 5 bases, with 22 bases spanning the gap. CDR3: CARSPDRAQRLYGYTF. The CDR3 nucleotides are TGTGCCAGAAGTCCCGACCGGGCCCAAAGGCTTTATGGCTACACCTTC.

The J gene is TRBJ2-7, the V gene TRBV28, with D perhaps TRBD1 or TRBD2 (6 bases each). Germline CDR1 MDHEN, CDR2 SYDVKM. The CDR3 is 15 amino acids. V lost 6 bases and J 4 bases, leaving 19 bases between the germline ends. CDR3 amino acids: CASRGGNSRFYEQYF. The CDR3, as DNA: TGTGCCAGCAGGGGGGGCAACTCGCGCTTTTACGAGCAGTACTTC. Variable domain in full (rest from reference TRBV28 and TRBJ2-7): DVKVTQSSRYLVKRTGEKVFLECVQDMDHENMFWYRQDPGLGLRLIYFSYDVKMKEKGDIPEGYSVSREKKERFSLILESASTNQTSMYLCASRGGNSRFYEQYFGPGTRLTVT.

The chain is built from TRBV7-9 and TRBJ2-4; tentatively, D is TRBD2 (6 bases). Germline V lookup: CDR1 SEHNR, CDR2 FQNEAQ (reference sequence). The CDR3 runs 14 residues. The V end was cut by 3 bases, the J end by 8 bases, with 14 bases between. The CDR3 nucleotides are TGTGCCAGCAGCTTTGAGGGGACGGGAGACATTCAGTACTTC. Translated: CASSFEGTGDIQYF.

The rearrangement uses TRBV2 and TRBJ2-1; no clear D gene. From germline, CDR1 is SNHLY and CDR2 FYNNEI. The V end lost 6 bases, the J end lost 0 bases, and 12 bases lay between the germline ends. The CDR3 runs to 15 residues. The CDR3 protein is CASRTDGLSYNEQFF. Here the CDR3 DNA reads TGTGCCAGCAGGACCGACGGCCTCTCCTACAATGAGCAGTTCTTC.

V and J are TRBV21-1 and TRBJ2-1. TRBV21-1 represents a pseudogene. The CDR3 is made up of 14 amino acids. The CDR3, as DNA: TGTGCCAGCAGCAAGATCCACGGGACGGAAGAGCAGTTCTTC. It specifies CASSKIHGTEEQFF.

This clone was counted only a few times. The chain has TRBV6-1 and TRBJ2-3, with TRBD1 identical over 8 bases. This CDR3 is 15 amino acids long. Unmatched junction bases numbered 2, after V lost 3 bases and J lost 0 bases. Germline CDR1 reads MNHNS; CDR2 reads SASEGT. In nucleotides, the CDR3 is TGTGCCAGCAGTGATTGGACAGGGAGCACAGATACGCAGTATTTT. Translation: CASSDWTGSTDTQYF.

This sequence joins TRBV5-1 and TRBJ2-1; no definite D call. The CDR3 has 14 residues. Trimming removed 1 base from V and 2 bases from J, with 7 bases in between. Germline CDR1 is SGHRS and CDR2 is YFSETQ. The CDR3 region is CASSLRGPYNEQFF. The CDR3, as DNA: TGCGCCAGCAGCTTGCGAGGACCCTACAATGAGCAGTTCTTC.

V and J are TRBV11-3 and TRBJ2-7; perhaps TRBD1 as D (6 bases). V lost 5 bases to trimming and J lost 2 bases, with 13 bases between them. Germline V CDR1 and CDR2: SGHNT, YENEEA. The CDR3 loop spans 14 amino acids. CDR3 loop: CASSPTGGAYEQYF. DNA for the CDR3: TGTGCCAGCAGCCCGACAGGCGGAGCCTACGAGCAGTACTTC.

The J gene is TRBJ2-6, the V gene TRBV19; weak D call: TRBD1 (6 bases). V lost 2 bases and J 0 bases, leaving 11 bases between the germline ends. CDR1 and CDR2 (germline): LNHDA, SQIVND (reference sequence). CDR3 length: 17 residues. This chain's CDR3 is CASSIPGESSGANVLTF. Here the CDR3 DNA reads TGTGCCAGTAGTATACCAGGGGAAAGCTCTGGGGCCAACGTCCTGACTTTC.

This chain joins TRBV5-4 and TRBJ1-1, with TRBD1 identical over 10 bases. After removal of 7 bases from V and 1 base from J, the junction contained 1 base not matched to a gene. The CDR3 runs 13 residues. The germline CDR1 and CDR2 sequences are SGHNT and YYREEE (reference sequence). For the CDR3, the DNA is TGTGCCAGCTGGGACAGGGGGAACACTGAAGCTTTCTTT. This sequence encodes CASWDRGNTEAFF.

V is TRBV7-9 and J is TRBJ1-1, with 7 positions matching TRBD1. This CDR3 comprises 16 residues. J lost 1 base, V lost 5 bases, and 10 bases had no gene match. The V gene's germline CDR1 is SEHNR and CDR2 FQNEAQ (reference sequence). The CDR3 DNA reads TGTGCCAGCAGCCCAGGGATTACAGGGGCGAACACTGAAGCTTTCTTT. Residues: CASSPGITGANTEAFF.

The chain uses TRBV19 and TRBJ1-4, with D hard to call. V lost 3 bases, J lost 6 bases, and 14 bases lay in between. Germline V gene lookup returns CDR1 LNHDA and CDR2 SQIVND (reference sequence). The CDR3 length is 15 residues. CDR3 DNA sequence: TGTGCCAGTAGTATTGTCCTGGGAGGTCATGAAAAACTGTTTTTT. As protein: CASSIVLGGHEKLFF.

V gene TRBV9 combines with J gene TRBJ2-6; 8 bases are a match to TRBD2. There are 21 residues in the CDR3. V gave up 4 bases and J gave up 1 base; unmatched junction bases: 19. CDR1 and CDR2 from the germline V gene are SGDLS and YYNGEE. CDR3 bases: TGTGCCAGCAGCCCCCGCGGGGGGACTCTTTTTTTCAGGTCTGGGGCCAACGTCCTGACTTTC. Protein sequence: CASSPRGGTLFFRSGANVLTF.

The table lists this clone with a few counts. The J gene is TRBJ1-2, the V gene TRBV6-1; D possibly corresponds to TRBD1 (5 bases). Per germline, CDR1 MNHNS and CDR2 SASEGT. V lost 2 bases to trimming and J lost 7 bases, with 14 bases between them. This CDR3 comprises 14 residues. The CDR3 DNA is TGTGCCAGCAGTGAACGAAGGGGCGCCGGTGGCTACACCTTC. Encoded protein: CASSERRGAGGYTF.

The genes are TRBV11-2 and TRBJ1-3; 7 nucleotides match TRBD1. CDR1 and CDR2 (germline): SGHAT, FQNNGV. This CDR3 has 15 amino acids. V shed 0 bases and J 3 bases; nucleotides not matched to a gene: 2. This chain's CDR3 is CASSLERGLGNTIYF. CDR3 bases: TGTGCCAGCAGCTTAGAAAGGGGGCTTGGAAACACCATATATTTT. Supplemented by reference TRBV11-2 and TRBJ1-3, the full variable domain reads EAGVAQSPRYKIIEKRQSVAFWCNPISGHATLYWYQQILGQGPKLLIQFQNNGVVDDSQLPKDRFSAERLKGVDSTLKIQPAKLEDSAVYLCASSLERGLGNTIYFGEGSWLTVV.

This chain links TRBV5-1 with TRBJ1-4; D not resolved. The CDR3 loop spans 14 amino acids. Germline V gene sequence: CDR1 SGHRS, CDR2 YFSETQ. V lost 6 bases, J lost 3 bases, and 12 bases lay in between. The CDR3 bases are TGCGCCAGCACCCTGGGTCCAGCTAATGAAAAACTGTTTTTT. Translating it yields CASTLGPANEKLFF. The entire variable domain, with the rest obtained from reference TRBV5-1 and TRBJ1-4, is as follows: KAGVTQTPRYLIKTRGQQVTLSCSPISGHRSVSWYQQTPGQGLQFLFEYFSETQRNKGNFPGRFSGRQFSNSRSEMNVSTLELGDSALYLCASTLGPANEKLFFGSGTQLSVL.

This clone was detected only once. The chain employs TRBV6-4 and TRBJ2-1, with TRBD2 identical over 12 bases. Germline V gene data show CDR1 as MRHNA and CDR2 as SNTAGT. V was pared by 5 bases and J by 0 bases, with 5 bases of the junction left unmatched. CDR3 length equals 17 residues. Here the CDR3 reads CASSLAGGPGSYNEQFF. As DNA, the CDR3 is TGTGCCAGCAGTCTAGCGGGAGGGCCTGGCTCCTACAATGAGCAGTTCTTC.